The 7 T cell receptor beta chains below all came from one sample that was sequenced in a study of chemoradiotherapy in HPV16-positive cancers. TCRdb's copy holds only in-frame clones and misses some; the assay was immunoSEQ multiplex PCR. The sample gives more than 1,000 clones, 85% of which show up once; approximately 9.1% is in the top ten. Specimen: tumor tissue, collected from a patient who underwent chemoradiotherapy. The receptors were sampled from a human donor with HPV-associated anogenital cancer.

The rearrangement joins TRBV12-1 to TRBJ2-2; the D call TRBD2 from the table was never checked on the DNA. TRBV12-1 constitutes a pseudogene. CDR3 size: 17 residues. The CDR3 DNA sequence: TGTGCCAGCAGCCGAGAAGGGGGGGCGATGGGGACCGGGGAGCTGTTTTTT. This encodes CASSREGGAMGTGELFF.

This chain uses TRBV6-5 with TRBJ2-7, with D unresolved. V gave up 5 bases and J gave up 3 bases, with 11 bases separating them. CDR3 length: 13 amino acids. The germline gives CDR1 MNHEY, CDR2 SVGAGI. DNA of the CDR3: TGTGCCAGCAGTCCCCCGGCTCGCTACGAGCAGTACTTC. This codes for CASSPPARYEQYF.

The J gene is TRBJ2-2, the V gene TRBV9, with D unclear. The CDR3 runs 12 residues. Germline assignment: CDR1 SGDLS and CDR2 YYNGEE. V lost 4 bases and J 6 bases, leaving 7 bases between the germline ends. CDR3 region: CASSYTSGELFF. As DNA, the CDR3 is TGTGCCAGCAGCTACACCTCCGGGGAGCTGTTTTTT.

The rearrangement uses TRBV14 and TRBJ1-4; a possible D gene is TRBD1 (6 bases). The V end was cut by 2 bases, the J end by 4 bases, with 11 bases between. The germline CDR1 and CDR2 sequences are SGHDN and FVKESK. The CDR3 consists of 15 residues. The CDR3 loop is CASSQTGFFNEKLFF. CDR3 DNA: TGTGCCAGCAGCCAAACAGGGTTCTTTAATGAAAAACTGTTTTTT.

A few counts support this clone. This chain uses TRBV5-1 with TRBJ2-7; 12 nucleotides match TRBD2. Trimming removed 0 bases from V and 4 bases from J; junction bases left unmatched: 2. The CDR3 contains 15 residues. Per the germline V gene, CDR1 is SGHRS and CDR2 is YFSETQ. CDR3 bases: TGCGCCAGCAGCTTGGCCCTAGCGGGAGGGTACGAGCAGTACTTC. It translates to CASSLALAGGYEQYF.

The chain employs TRBV28 and TRBJ2-5; D unresolved. CDR1 and CDR2 (germline): MDHEN, SYDVKM. The CDR3 is 12 residues long. V was trimmed by 11 bases and J by 2 bases, leaving 12 bases between them. CDR3 sequence reads: CASPGHQETQYF. For the CDR3, the DNA is TGTGCCTCACCGGGCCATCAAGAGACCCAGTACTTC.

This chain connects TRBV21-1 to TRBJ1-1. TRBV21-1 is noted as a pseudogene. The CDR3 is made up of 14 amino acids. The CDR3 bases are TGTGCCAGCAGCAAAGATGGCAGGAGGACTGAAGCTTTCTTT. Translation gives CASSKDGRRTEAFF.